This entry describes one TCR beta chain. This clone was picked up one time. No cognate antigen has been identified for it. No much larger clone is present one base from it, and per-base qualities are unavailable. These data originate in a study of blood T cell repertoires in COVID-19 (dated by TCRdb to the early 2020s). As for the study more broadly: The collaborator samples originated in the United States, Italy and Spain and spanned the acute and convalescent phases of COVID-19. The prospective study material was composed of cDNA or gDNA derived from T cells, B-cell-depleted T cells, or PBMCs. Deeply sampled blood TCRbeta repertoires from subjects exposed to, actively infected with, or recovered from COVID-19 were included in the dataset. The repertoires were released in a freely available public database intended as a resource for research on the immune response to SARS-CoV-2. The samples were drawn from two sources: the first 160 participants of the ongoing ImmuneRACE study, and 950 to 1,500 subjects contributed by 6 global collaborators. A de-identified subject ID, COVID-19 status, age in years and sex were almost always included in the sample metadata. Where HLA class I and class II types were available, the types were taken from metadata supplied by the sample provider, not from assay-based typing. Broader findings and caveats from the paper: The amount of clinical and demographic metadata varied by source and participant and was provided uncurated.

TCRbeta CDR3 regions were amplified from genomic DNA by means of the immunoSEQ Assay, a bias-controlled multiplex PCR. Per the source publication's procedure: Within the assay, amplification of reference gene primers was used to estimate how many nucleated cells each sample contained. To quantify the absolute abundance of each unique TCRbeta CDR3 rearrangement, sequence reads were collapsed and filtered. For each sample, productive Simpson clonality was calculated by taking the square root of Simpson's diversity index across productive rearrangements. Held by TCRdb, this immuneACCESS table contains in-frame sequences only and omits some clones. Under half of the omission traces to an unresolved V gene where checked; the cause of the rest is unknown. That table is the source of V, J and clone size, and D and trimming were worked out from the DNA. The sample table records roughly 200,000 clones; approximately 92% of these occur just once. The top ten hold about 2.1% of the sample.

The CDR3 has 13 amino acids, counting the end cysteine and phenylalanine. Just CDR3 DNA is preserved here, 39 bases in frame from base 1. Participants in the prospective study were aged roughly 18 to 89 years, lived in over 20 United States geographic areas, and enrolled through a virtual design. To assign participants to cohorts, the prospective study relied on clinical history that participants themselves reported in a screening survey and a study questionnaire. In the prospective study, mobile phlebotomists collected whole blood, serum and a nasopharyngeal or oropharyngeal swab from each participant. Over a roughly two-month period, participants in the prospective study had the option of providing additional blood draws and questionnaires. Before DNA extraction, blood samples from the prospective study were shipped at room temperature or frozen.

The chain is encoded by TRBV1 joined to TRBJ2-7; whether TRBD2, the table's D call, matches the DNA was not checked. TRBV1 is recorded as a pseudogene. Sample: PBMCs or T cells enriched from blood (not recorded which). This clonotype was sampled from a woman between 40 and 50 years old with acute COVID-19. The DNA sequence is as follows: TGCACCAGCAGCCAAGGGGAAGGACTCGAGCAGTACTTC. Its coded protein is CTSSQGEGLEQYF.